Here is one T cell receptor (beta chain) with its context. The antigen remains unidentified. The sample belongs to a study of long-term antiretroviral therapy in people with HIV. A v3.0 immunoSEQ assay was performed at survey level. TCRdb keeps only in-frame clones here, not all; method: immunoSEQ multiplex PCR. The table lists 25,000 to 35,000 clones, 70% to 90% of them singletons, with less than 5% in the top ten. General observations from the study: HIV repertoires spanned tighter CDR3 length ranges than controls did.

Germline-derived CDR1 and CDR2 are SEHNR and FQNEAQ (reference sequence). J gave up 4 bases and V 5 bases, and 15 bases lay outside the gene matches. This CDR3 has 17 residues. The sequenced sample was unsorted PBMCs, obtained 0.8 years before starting antiretroviral therapy. The source is a man younger than 35 with HIV. The gene calls are TRBV7-9 and TRBJ1-2, with TRBD1 identical over 8 bases. CDR3 in DNA: TGTGCCAGCAGCCCCCCCTCCGGGACAGGCGCCGGCTATGGCTACACCTTC. It is translated as CASSPPSGTGAGYGYTF.